What follows are 9 T cell receptor beta chains derived from one specimen sequenced in a study of cytomegalovirus exposure and HLA in healthy donors. The PCR was carried out with 60 Vbeta primers and 13 Jbeta primers. Only in-frame clones appear in the TCRdb table, and some are missing; sequencing was by immunoSEQ multiplex PCR. The table shows a few hundred thousand clones, with 80% occurring only once. Sequenced sample: PBMCs. Receptors originate from a girl under 10 years old in good health and CMV-seronegative.

The chain carries TRBV10-2 and TRBJ2-5; D is possibly TRBD1 (6 bases). The ends were cut back, 3 bases at V and 5 bases at J, with 16 bases in the middle. This CDR3 has 15 residues. Germline CDR1 reads WSHSY; CDR2 reads SAAADI. CDR3 in DNA: TGCGCCAGCAGTGAAAGGCAGACAGGCACGGAGACCCAGTACTTC. Translated: CASSERQTGTETQYF.

This clone has only a few counts. The rearrangement links TRBV10-3 to TRBJ2-1, with D unclear. The V gene lost 3 bases and the J gene lost 0 bases, with 3 bases spanning the gap. This CDR3 has 13 residues. From germline, CDR1 is ENHRY and CDR2 SYGVKD. Written as DNA, the CDR3 is TGTGCCATCAGTGACAGCTCCTACAATGAGCAGTTCTTC. Its protein is CAISDSSYNEQFF.

The J gene is TRBJ2-5, the V gene TRBV5-1; tentative D call: TRBD2 (6 bases). The V end lost 1 base, the J end lost 2 bases, and 9 bases lay between the germline ends. The CDR3 runs to 14 residues. CDR1 and CDR2 from the germline V gene are SGHRS and YFSETQ. The CDR3: CASSLRLEQETQYF. In DNA form, the CDR3 reads TGCGCCAGCAGCTTGAGACTAGAGCAAGAGACCCAGTACTTC.

J is TRBJ1-5 and V is TRBV6-5; weak D call: TRBD1 (6 bases). Trimming removed 6 bases at V and 7 bases at J, with 19 bases between. CDR1 and CDR2 from the germline V gene are MNHEY and SVGAGI. The CDR3 is 15 residues long. CDR3 protein: CASRHRAFGTQPQHF. As DNA, the CDR3 is TGTGCCAGCAGACACAGGGCCTTTGGAACACAGCCCCAGCATTTT.

The genes are TRBV29-1 and TRBJ2-3; the D is unclear. The CDR3 has 14 residues. Germline values: CDR1 SQVTM, CDR2 ANQGSEA. Trimming left V 2 bases short and J 2 bases short, with 11 bases between. The CDR3 coding sequence is TGCAGCGTTGAAAAGACTGTCATCACAGATACGCAGTATTTT. Protein: CSVEKTVITDTQYF.

V gene TRBV5-1 combines with J gene TRBJ2-5; 7 bases are shared with TRBD2. V was pared by 3 bases and J by 1 base, with 6 bases of the junction left unmatched. Germline V gives CDR1 SGHRS, CDR2 YFSETQ. There are 15 residues in the CDR3. The CDR3 reads CASSSDPGGQETQYF. The CDR3, as DNA: TGCGCCAGCAGCTCAGACCCGGGGGGCCAAGAGACCCAGTACTTC.

In its sample, this clone was seen once. This chain connects TRBV13 to TRBJ1-1, with D tentatively TRBD1 (6 bases). The germline CDR1 and CDR2 sequences are PRHDT and FYEKMQ (reference sequence). Trimming left V 0 bases short and J 11 bases short, with 22 bases between. The CDR3 has 16 residues. The CDR3 protein is CASSLGQLGRGKFAFF. The CDR3 bases are TGTGCCAGCAGCTTAGGCCAGCTCGGAAGGGGGAAATTCGCTTTCTTT.

J is TRBJ1-1 and V is TRBV5-1; D perhaps matches TRBD1 (6 bases). Trimming removed 0 bases from V and 1 base from J, with 13 bases in between. The germline V gene encodes CDR1 SGHRS and CDR2 YFSETQ. The CDR3 sequence is 16 residues long. This CDR3 is CASSLVWGRGNTEAFF. DNA for the CDR3: TGCGCCAGCAGCTTGGTTTGGGGGCGCGGGAACACTGAAGCTTTCTTT.

For the CDR3, the DNA is TGCAGCGTTTGGCCTAGCGGGTGGGATGAGACCCAGTACTTC. This codes for CSVWPSGWDETQYF. The genes are TRBV29-1 and TRBJ2-5, with 8 bases matching TRBD2. CDR1 and CDR2 from the germline V gene are SQVTM and ANQGSEA. The V segment lost 5 bases and the J segment 5 bases; nucleotides outside the gene matches: 10. This CDR3 is 14 amino acids long.